What follows are 32 T cell receptor beta chains derived from one specimen sequenced in a study of cytomegalovirus exposure and HLA in healthy donors. This table comes from immunoSEQ multiplex PCR, and its TCRdb copy is limited to in-frame clones, with some not included. Found here are roughly 180,000 clones, approximately 86% of them singletons; the top ten hold about 7.2%. Sequences were obtained from PBMCs. The receptors derive from a man under 40 in good health and CMV-seropositive.

The chain combines TRBV11-2 with TRBJ2-1; D is possibly TRBD2 (6 bases). Trimming cost V 5 bases and J 2 bases, with 13 bases left between them. This CDR3 comprises 15 residues. Germline CDR1 and CDR2: SGHAT and FQNNGV. The CDR3 here is CASSPAGLAYNEQFF. In DNA, the CDR3 is TGTGCCAGCAGCCCGGCGGGACTTGCCTACAATGAGCAGTTCTTC.

The CDR3 sequence: CAWSVNWGKENGYTF. DNA for the CDR3: TGTGCCTGGAGTGTAAACTGGGGAAAGGAAAATGGCTACACCTTC. The chain links TRBV30 to TRBJ1-2; D unresolved. The germline V gene has CDR1 GTSNPN and CDR2 SVGIG (reference sequence). The V end lost 0 bases, the J end lost 6 bases, and 17 bases lay between the germline ends. This CDR3 is 15 amino acids long.

This clone was counted a single time. CDR3 sequence: CASSLATNTDTQYF. The CDR3, as DNA: TGTGCCAGTAGTCTAGCGACGAACACAGATACGCAGTATTTT. The chain combines TRBV19 with TRBJ2-3, with a tentative D call TRBD2 (6 bases). This CDR3 region has 14 residues. Germline loops: CDR1 LNHDA, CDR2 SQIVND (reference sequence). V lost 5 bases and J 2 bases, leaving 11 bases between the germline ends.

The J gene is TRBJ1-5, the V gene TRBV19; D is undetermined. V was trimmed by 6 bases and J by 0 bases, leaving 6 bases between them. The CDR3 has 13 residues. Germline V lookup: CDR1 LNHDA, CDR2 SQIVND (reference sequence). This CDR3 is CASRGLSNQPQHF. DNA of the CDR3: TGTGCCAGTAGGGGCCTTAGCAATCAGCCCCAGCATTTT.

The chain is built from TRBV5-1 and TRBJ2-7, with 10 bases identical to TRBD1. Germline V lookup: CDR1 SGHRS, CDR2 YFSETQ. The CDR3 spans 14 residues. The J segment lost 2 bases and the V segment lost 3 bases, leaving 2 bases of the junction unmatched. The chain's CDR3 is CASSWDRGTYEQYF. The CDR3 nucleotides read TGCGCCAGCAGCTGGGACAGGGGAACCTACGAGCAGTACTTC.

The chain joins TRBV6-6 to TRBJ2-1; 7 positions match TRBD2. J gave up 1 base and V 7 bases, and 7 bases lay outside the gene matches. The germline V gene has CDR1 MNHNY and CDR2 SVGAGI (reference sequence). There are 15 residues in the CDR3. The CDR3 region is CASMGGFGSYNEQFF. The CDR3 DNA reads as TGTGCCAGCATGGGGGGGTTTGGTTCCTACAATGAGCAGTTCTTC.

This clone was recorded only once. The J gene is TRBJ1-4, the V gene TRBV30; 9 bases agree with TRBD1. Germline V gene lookup returns CDR1 GTSNPN and CDR2 SVGIG (reference sequence). V lost 3 bases, J lost 8 bases, and 4 bases stayed unmatched. This CDR3 comprises 13 residues. For the CDR3, the DNA is TGTGCCTGGAGCCTTGGGACAGGGGAAAAACTGTTTTTT. It is translated as CAWSLGTGEKLFF.

This chain links TRBV6-6 with TRBJ2-3; D uncertain. Germline values: CDR1 MNHNY, CDR2 SVGAGI (reference sequence). This CDR3 spans 13 amino acids. V was trimmed by 5 bases and J by 2 bases, leaving 8 bases between them. The CDR3, as DNA: TGTGCCAGCAGTAAAAGGGCCACAGATACGCAGTATTTT. It translates to CASSKRATDTQYF.

The gene calls are TRBV4-3 and TRBJ2-1, with 11 bases aligning to TRBD2. In germline, CDR1 is LGHNA, CDR2 YSLEER. V lost 4 bases to trimming and J lost 6 bases; unmatched junction nucleotides: 5. CDR3 length equals 15 residues. For the CDR3, the DNA is TGCGCCAGCAGCCGAACTAGCGGGGGTCTCAATGAGCAGTTCTTC. Encoded protein: CASSRTSGGLNEQFF.

The chain links TRBV11-3 to TRBJ2-5, with 13 bases matching TRBD2. Germline CDR1 SGHNT, CDR2 YENEEA. V was pared by 1 base and J by 5 bases, with 4 bases of the junction left unmatched. The CDR3 sequence is 16 residues long. The CDR3 DNA sequence: TGTGCCAGCAGCTTAGTTTGGACTAGCGGGGGCGAGACCCAGTACTTC. This gives the protein CASSLVWTSGGETQYF. Full variable domain (missing parts from reference TRBV11-3 and TRBJ2-5): EAGVVQSPRYKIIEKKQPVAFWCNPISGHNTLYWYLQNLGQGPELLIRYENEEAVDDSQLPKDRFSAERLKGVDSTLKIQPAELGDSAVYLCASSLVWTSGGETQYFGPGTRLLVL.

The chain joins TRBV27 to TRBJ2-7; D ambiguous. CDR1 MNHEY and CDR2 SMNVEV come from the germline V gene (reference sequence). The CDR3 consists of 12 residues. Between the trimmed V and J ends, which lost 1 base and 2 bases, there was a span of 3 bases. The CDR3 region is CASSLLPYEQYF. The CDR3, as DNA: TGTGCCAGCAGTTTATTGCCCTACGAGCAGTACTTC.

The rearrangement uses TRBV25-1 and TRBJ1-2, with TRBD1 as a possible D gene (5 bases). Trimming left V 0 bases short and J 4 bases short, with 9 bases between. The V gene's germline CDR1 is MGHDK and CDR2 SYGVNS. This CDR3 contains 14 residues. CDR3 protein: CASSEYGTPYGYTF. CDR3 in DNA: TGTGCCAGCAGTGAATACGGGACCCCCTATGGCTACACCTTC.

The J gene is TRBJ1-1, the V gene TRBV29-1; TRBD1 matches 7 bases. The CDR3 loop spans 14 amino acids. V shed 3 bases, J shed 6 bases, and the junction held 10 bases outside the gene matches. Germline values: CDR1 SQVTM, CDR2 ANQGSEA. DNA of the CDR3: TGCAGCGTTGAGAACAGGGGCAATGGAGCTGAAGCTTTCTTT. Protein: CSVENRGNGAEAFF. Using reference TRBV29-1 and TRBJ1-1 for the parts outside the CDR3, the full variable domain is SAVISQKPSRDICQRGTSLTIQCQVDSQVTMMFWYRQQPGQSLTLIATANQGSEATYESGFVIDKFPISRPNLTFSTLTVSNMSPEDSSIYLCSVENRGNGAEAFFGQGTRLTVV.

This chain connects TRBV5-1 to TRBJ2-7; unclear D gene. This CDR3 region has 11 residues. Germline V gene sequence: CDR1 SGHRS, CDR2 YFSETQ. The V end was cut by 1 base, the J end by 6 bases, with 5 bases between. CDR3 protein: CASSLNSEQYF. DNA of the CDR3: TGCGCCAGCAGCTTGAATAGCGAGCAGTACTTC.

The chain's CDR3 is CAIMGTGRAGELFF. The CDR3 nucleotides are TGTGCCATCATGGGGACAGGGAGGGCCGGGGAGCTGTTTTTT. This chain uses TRBV10-3 with TRBJ2-2; 9 nucleotides match TRBD1. V lost 7 bases, J lost 6 bases, and 6 bases stayed unmatched. The CDR3 is made up of 14 amino acids. Germline V lookup: CDR1 ENHRY, CDR2 SYGVKD.

This clone has just one count. The chain joins TRBV10-3 to TRBJ1-3, with D possibly being TRBD1 (6 bases). The CDR3 is made up of 15 amino acids. CDR1 and CDR2 (germline): ENHRY, SYGVKD. Trimming shortened V by 0 bases and J by 2 bases, and 8 bases separated the two germline ends. The CDR3 loop reads CAISESNRAGNTIYF. As DNA, the CDR3 is TGTGCCATCAGTGAGTCGAACAGGGCTGGAAACACCATATATTTT.

The rearrangement uses TRBV13 and TRBJ2-7, with D possibly matching TRBD1 (6 bases). The V end was cut by 2 bases, the J end by 2 bases, with 10 bases between. The CDR3 extends over 14 amino acids. The germline V gene has CDR1 PRHDT and CDR2 FYEKMQ (reference sequence). The CDR3 DNA reads as TGTGCCAGCAGCTTAAGGACAGCCACCTACGAGCAGTACTTC. Protein: CASSLRTATYEQYF.

The chain links TRBV6-5 to TRBJ1-2; TRBD1 might be the D (5 bases). The CDR3 consists of 14 residues. The germline CDR1 and CDR2 sequences are MNHEY and SVGAGI. The V end lost 8 bases, the J end lost 4 bases, and 17 bases lay between the germline ends. CDR3 bases: TGTGCCAGCTCTAGGGACCTAAGCGCCTATGGCTACACCTTC. Its translation is CASSRDLSAYGYTF.

The rearrangement joins TRBV9 to TRBJ2-6; a weak D match, TRBD1 (6 bases). The V end lost 3 bases, the J end lost 0 bases, and 10 bases lay between the germline ends. Germline V CDR1 and CDR2: SGDLS, YYNGEE. This CDR3 has 16 residues. The CDR3 nucleotides read TGTGCCAGCAGCGGCACAGGGTACTCTGGGGCCAACGTCCTGACTTTC. It is translated as CASSGTGYSGANVLTF.

This clone was detected a few times. This chain links TRBV7-9 with TRBJ2-1; 10 bases agree with TRBD2. This CDR3 spans 16 amino acids. The germline CDR1 and CDR2 sequences are SEHNR and FQNEAQ (reference sequence). V gave up 5 bases and J gave up 0 bases; unmatched junction bases: 4. CDR3 in DNA: TGTGCCAGCAGCGCTACTAGCGGGGACTCCTACAATGAGCAGTTCTTC. It translates to CASSATSGDSYNEQFF.

CDR3 residues: CASSYSSGSSYNEQFF. CDR3 nucleotides: TGTGCCAGCAGTTACTCGAGCGGAAGCTCCTACAATGAGCAGTTCTTC. The chain uses TRBV6-5 and TRBJ2-1; possibly TRBD2 for D (5 bases). The CDR3 is 16 amino acids. CDR1 and CDR2 (germline): MNHEY, SVGAGI. V dropped 0 bases and J dropped 0 bases, with 9 bases sitting between them.

This chain joins TRBV18 and TRBJ1-2; D may be TRBD1 (6 bases). Trimming removed 4 bases from V and 3 bases from J, with 15 bases in between. The germline gives CDR1 KGHSH, CDR2 LQKENI. The CDR3 runs to 15 residues. In DNA form, the CDR3 reads TGTGCCAGCTCACAGGACAGTGGCTTTTACTATGGCTACACCTTC. This encodes CASSQDSGFYYGYTF.

The chain is built from TRBV9 and TRBJ2-2, with TRBD2 matching 8 bases. This CDR3 has 15 residues. The V gene's germline CDR1 is SGDLS and CDR2 YYNGEE. The ends lost 4 bases at V and 4 bases at J; junction bases unmatched: 6. For the CDR3, the DNA is TGTGCCAGCAGCCTCGGGGGGGGCCGCACCGGGGAGCTGTTTTTT. Residues: CASSLGGGRTGELFF. The whole variable domain, filled in from reference TRBV9 and TRBJ2-2, reads DSGVTQTPKHLITATGQRVTLRCSPRSGDLSVYWYQQSLDQGLQFLIQYYNGEERAKGNILERFSAQQFPDLHSELNLSSLELGDSALYFCASSLGGGRTGELFFGEGSRLTVL.

The genes are TRBV4-1 and TRBJ2-5; no firm D call. This CDR3 is 14 amino acids long. Trimming removed 2 bases at V and 2 bases at J, with 9 bases between. Germline CDR1 MGHRA, CDR2 YSYEKL. CDR3 sequence reads: CASSQTDEQETQYF. The CDR3 DNA reads TGCGCCAGCAGCCAAACGGACGAGCAAGAGACCCAGTACTTC.

The chain links TRBV18 to TRBJ2-7; D unclear. There are 12 residues in the CDR3. V lost 4 bases, J lost 3 bases, and 7 bases lay in between. CDR1 is KGHSH, CDR2 LQKENI, per germline. In DNA form, the CDR3 reads TGTGCCAGCTCACGGACCGACTACGAGCAGTACTTC. Residues: CASSRTDYEQYF.

The chain couples TRBV19 to TRBJ2-6, with D possibly TRBD1 on 6 matching bases. CDR1 LNHDA and CDR2 SQIVND come from the germline V gene (reference sequence). V gave up 0 bases and J gave up 2 bases, with 17 bases separating them. CDR3 length: 19 residues. The CDR3 loop is CASSIDAAADSAGANVLTF. CDR3 nucleotides: TGTGCCAGTAGTATAGACGCCGCCGCGGACAGCGCTGGGGCCAACGTCCTGACTTTC.

A single count supports this clone. This chain links TRBV6-6 with TRBJ1-5; tentatively, D is TRBD1 (6 bases). The CDR3 runs to 14 residues. Germline CDR1 reads MNHNY; CDR2 reads SVGAGI (reference sequence). Trimming removed 2 bases at V and 5 bases at J, with 10 bases between. The DNA of the CDR3 is TGTGCCAGCAGTTACGGGGACACATATCAGCCCCAGCATTTT. Translating gives CASSYGDTYQPQHF.

The chain carries TRBV11-3 and TRBJ2-5; possibly TRBD2 for D (6 bases). V gave up 1 base and J gave up 3 bases, with 15 bases separating them. The germline CDR1 and CDR2 sequences are SGHNT and YENEEA. This CDR3 spans 16 amino acids. This CDR3 is CASSLGLQTREETQYF. The CDR3 bases are TGTGCCAGCAGCTTAGGTCTTCAGACTAGGGAAGAGACCCAGTACTTC.

This chain joins TRBV2 and TRBJ2-6, with no clear D. The CDR3 contains 13 residues. Looked up from germline, CDR1 is SNHLY and CDR2 is FYNNEI. Trimming stripped 10 bases from V and 2 bases from J, with 9 bases between. CDR3 sequence reads: CATTSAGANVLTF. The CDR3 DNA sequence: TGTGCCACCACGAGCGCTGGGGCCAACGTCCTGACTTTC.

The chain joins TRBV4-1 to TRBJ1-6; the D is unclear. The CDR3 contains 14 residues. Trimming stripped 4 bases from V and 8 bases from J, with 12 bases between. The V gene's germline CDR1 is MGHRA and CDR2 YSYEKL. In nucleotides, the CDR3 is TGCGCCAGCAGCCCGGAGCAGGTGGATTCACCCCTCCACTTT. Its protein product is CASSPEQVDSPLHF.

The CDR3 region is CASTSRTSDEQYF. The DNA for the CDR3 is TGTGCCAGCACCTCCCGGACTAGCGACGAGCAGTACTTC. V usage is TRBV27 and J usage is TRBJ2-7, with 9 positions matching TRBD2. The V gene's germline CDR1 is MNHEY and CDR2 SMNVEV (reference sequence). The junction had 6 bases not matched to a gene; V was cut back by 7 bases and J by 5 bases. The CDR3 length is 13 residues.

The genes are TRBV5-6 and TRBJ1-1; no firm D call. V was shortened by 0 bases and J by 11 bases, with 11 bases between the two germline ends. The V gene's germline CDR1 is SGHDT and CDR2 YYEEEE. This CDR3 is 12 amino acids long. The CDR3 sequence: CASSLGREMAFF. As DNA, the CDR3 is TGTGCCAGCAGCTTGGGACGGGAGATGGCTTTCTTT.